This record concerns one TCR beta chain sequence. In the naive CD8 group, cells lacked CD45RO and were positively selected for CCR7, so terminally differentiated effector memory CD45RA+ cells were left out. Using immunoSEQ multiplex PCR, the repertoire was profiled, and TCRdb retains in-frame clones only, with some absent. Among approximately 1.9 million clones listed, around 93% were seen once. Trimming stripped 2 bases from V and 0 bases from J, with 10 bases between. This CDR3 spans 15 amino acids. Germline V gene data show CDR1 as MNHEY and CDR2 as SVGAGI. This sample is part of a study of shared clonotypes between healthy human individuals.

The sequence was obtained from a young man in good health. Some clones in this sample may be carry-over from other donors' samples. The sequenced material came from naive CD8+ T cells from PBMCs. The chain employs TRBV6-5 and TRBJ1-1; D call uncertain. CDR3 bases: TGTGCCAGCAGTTACCCCCGGGATGTGAACACTGAAGCTTTCTTT. As protein: CASSYPRDVNTEAFF.